The 22 T cell receptor beta chains below come from one sample, sequenced in a study of cytomegalovirus exposure and HLA in healthy donors. Amplification used 60 Vbeta primers and 13 Jbeta primers. Repertoires were generated with immunoSEQ multiplex PCR, while TCRdb's copy carries only in-frame clones and drops some. The data show about 140,000 clones, with 70% to 80% seen just once and around 1.7% held by the top ten. Sequencing used PBMCs. Receptors originate from a female donor in good health and CMV-seronegative.

This chain joins TRBV6-4 and TRBJ2-6, with 9 positions matching TRBD1. The V gene's germline CDR1 is MRHNA and CDR2 SNTAGT. Trimming at V came to 6 bases and at J to 4 bases, leaving 7 bases not matched to a gene. This CDR3 contains 16 residues. This chain's CDR3 is CASSLQGASGANVLTF. DNA for the CDR3: TGTGCCAGCAGCCTACAGGGGGCGTCGGGGGCCAACGTCCTGACTTTC.

This sequence joins TRBV9 and TRBJ2-1; 9 bases are shared with TRBD1. With V trimmed by 0 bases and J by 8 bases, 0 bases remained unmatched. Germline-derived CDR1 and CDR2 are SGDLS and YYNGEE. The CDR3 runs 13 residues. The CDR3 DNA reads TGTGCCAGCAGCGTAGACAGGGGGCATGAGCAGTTCTTC. Encoded protein: CASSVDRGHEQFF.

V and J are TRBV6-5 and TRBJ1-2, with 9 bases aligning to TRBD1. This CDR3 has 13 amino acids. The germline V gene has CDR1 MNHEY and CDR2 SVGAGI. After removal of 6 bases from V and 4 bases from J, the junction contained 3 bases not matched to a gene. Here the CDR3 DNA reads TGTGCCAGCAGCCGGACAGGGGCCTATGGCTACACCTTC. Residues: CASSRTGAYGYTF.

CDR3 sequence reads: CASSPIDRGQPFF. CDR3 in DNA: TGTGCCAGCTCACCGATTGACAGGGGGCAGCCGTTCTTC. The J gene is TRBJ2-1, the V gene TRBV18, with 10 bases that match TRBD1. The CDR3 spans 13 residues. CDR1 is KGHSH, CDR2 LQKENI, per germline. The junction had 8 bases not matched to a gene; V was cut back by 3 bases and J by 15 bases.

This chain connects TRBV2 to TRBJ2-5, with D hard to call. The CDR3 length is 11 residues. Deletions cut 7 bases from V and 0 bases from J, with 3 bases between. CDR1 is SNHLY, CDR2 FYNNEI, per germline. The CDR3 DNA is TGTGCCAGCAACTACCAAGAGACCCAGTACTTC. This sequence encodes CASNYQETQYF.

This clone was counted a single time. The V call is TRBV28, the J call TRBJ2-5, with a weak D call TRBD2 (5 bases). From germline, CDR1 is MDHEN and CDR2 SYDVKM. Trimming took 6 bases from V and 4 from J, leaving 12 bases between them. The CDR3 contains 13 residues. In DNA form, the CDR3 reads TGTGCCAGCAGCCGTTATGAGGGAGAGACCCAGTACTTC. This codes for CASSRYEGETQYF.

This chain links TRBV29-1 with TRBJ1-4; TRBD1 aligns across 10 bases. Unmatched junction bases numbered 1, after V lost 6 bases and J lost 6 bases. In germline, CDR1 is SQVTM, CDR2 ANQGSEA. The CDR3 is made up of 12 amino acids. For the CDR3, the DNA is TGCAGCGTGGGGACAGGGGATGAAAAACTGTTTTTT. Translating it yields CSVGTGDEKLFF.

On this clone itself: As the CDR3 is not closed by the conserved phenylalanine or tryptophan, this likely results from a read error. This chain uses TRBV2 with TRBJ1-2, with D possibly being TRBD1 (5 bases). The ends were cut back, 11 bases at V and 6 bases at J, with 19 bases in the middle. In germline, CDR1 is SNHLY, CDR2 FYNNEI. The CDR3 has 13 residues. The DNA of the CDR3 is TGTGCCGGTTCTGTCGGGTTAGGGGATGGCTACACCCTC. Translating gives CAGSVGLGDGYTL.

This chain uses TRBV6-1 with TRBJ1-1, with 8 bases that match TRBD1. CDR1 and CDR2 from the germline V gene are MNHNS and SASEGT. The V segment lost 8 bases and the J segment 1 base; nucleotides outside the gene matches: 9. The CDR3 runs 15 residues. Written as DNA, the CDR3 is TGTGCCAGCCCGGAATCAGGGGGCCAGAACACTGAAGCTTTCTTT. This codes for CASPESGGQNTEAFF.

In its sample, this clone was seen a few times. CDR3 in amino acids: CASSDTGLNTEAFF. The CDR3 DNA reads as TGTGCCAGCAGTGATACAGGGCTGAACACTGAAGCTTTCTTT. This sequence joins TRBV6-1 and TRBJ1-1; tentative D call: TRBD1 (6 bases). V dropped 3 bases and J dropped 0 bases, with 8 bases sitting between them. The CDR3 spans 14 residues. Germline assignment: CDR1 MNHNS and CDR2 SASEGT.

The CDR3 DNA is TGTGCCAGCAGCTTAGGATGGGCGGGGGGCTACACCTTC. Translation gives CASSLGWAGGYTF. The chain couples TRBV11-2 to TRBJ1-2; D unclear. The CDR3 is 13 residues long. Germline values: CDR1 SGHAT, CDR2 FQNNGV. Trimming pared 1 base from V and 8 bases from J, leaving 11 bases between.

The gene calls are TRBV6-6 and TRBJ2-2, with D unresolved. V shed 6 bases and J shed 2 bases, with 13 bases lying between them. Looked up from germline, CDR1 is MNHNY and CDR2 is SVGAGI (reference sequence). CDR3 length equals 15 residues. CDR3 sequence: CASSPYPRNTGELFF. CDR3 nucleotide sequence: TGTGCCAGCAGCCCCTATCCTCGAAACACCGGGGAGCTGTTTTTT.

The chain couples TRBV29-1 to TRBJ2-2; D is perhaps TRBD1 (5 bases). V lost 5 bases, J lost 3 bases, and 19 bases lay in between. Germline values: CDR1 SQVTM, CDR2 ANQGSEA. This CDR3 has 16 residues. This chain's CDR3 is CSVRATGQGDTGELFF. CDR3 in DNA: TGCAGCGTTCGGGCAACCGGGCAGGGTGACACCGGGGAGCTGTTTTTT.

The chain joins TRBV11-3 to TRBJ2-1; D is ambiguous. The CDR3 covers 15 residues. Per germline, CDR1 SGHNT and CDR2 YENEEA. Trimming shortened V by 5 bases and J by 1 base, and 12 bases separated the two germline ends. The CDR3 DNA is TGTGCCAGCAGCATTGGCGGTGGGTCCTACAATGAGCAGTTCTTC. It is translated as CASSIGGGSYNEQFF.

The chain recombines TRBV7-6 with TRBJ1-4; D uncertain. CDR3 length: 15 amino acids. V lost 5 bases and J lost 7, with 17 bases in between. The V gene's germline CDR1 is SGHVS and CDR2 FNYEAQ. The CDR3 coding sequence is TGTGCCAGCAGCCCAAATTCGGGTTTAGGTGAAAAACTGTTTTTT. Protein: CASSPNSGLGEKLFF.

The chain recombines TRBV10-1 with TRBJ2-1, with 9 nucleotides matching TRBD2. This CDR3 is 16 amino acids long. V gave up 0 bases and J gave up 4 bases; unmatched junction bases: 4. Germline values: CDR1 WNHNN, CDR2 SYGVQD (reference sequence). The CDR3 DNA is TGCGCCAGCAGTGAGTCTGGTAGCGGGAGTTACAATGAGCAGTTCTTC. This sequence encodes CASSESGSGSYNEQFF.

The chain joins TRBV7-6 to TRBJ2-5; 9 bases match TRBD1. The end of the DNA fits TRBJ2-7 better, so the J call may be wrong. Germline CDR1 and CDR2: SGHVS and FNYEAQ. The CDR3 runs 14 residues. CDR3 coding DNA: TGTGCCAGCAGCTTTTGGGACAGGGACTCCGAGCAGTACTTC. Amino acid sequence: CASSFWDRDSEQYF.

The chain has TRBV13 and TRBJ2-1; 8 bases agree with TRBD2. The CDR3 extends over 15 amino acids. The junction had 13 bases not matched to a gene; V was cut back by 5 bases and J by 10 bases. Per germline, CDR1 PRHDT and CDR2 FYEKMQ (reference sequence). CDR3 sequence reads: CASSQRGGGRWEQFF. CDR3 DNA: TGTGCCAGCAGCCAAAGGGGTGGCGGGAGGTGGGAGCAGTTCTTC.

The chain joins TRBV19 to TRBJ1-2; D is unresolved. This CDR3 is built from 12 residues. CDR1 is LNHDA and CDR2 is SQIVND in the germline V gene (reference sequence). The CDR3 spells CAAFSANYGYTF. CDR3 nucleotide sequence: TGTGCGGCATTTAGCGCTAACTATGGCTACACCTTC. Full variable domain (rest looked up from reference TRBV19 and TRBJ1-2): DGGITQSPKYLFRKEGQNVTLSCEQNLNHDAMYWYRQDPGQGLRLIYYSQIVNDFQKGDIAEGYSVSREKKESFPLTVTSAQKNPTAFYLCAAFSANYGYTFGSGTRLTVV.

This chain uses TRBV5-1 with TRBJ2-7; perhaps TRBD2 as D (6 bases). V was trimmed by 2 bases and J by 4 bases, leaving 16 bases between them. Germline V gives CDR1 SGHRS, CDR2 YFSETQ. This CDR3 contains 15 residues. The CDR3 loop reads CASSFAAGPGYEQYF. The CDR3 nucleotides are TGCGCCAGCAGCTTCGCCGCGGGACCGGGTTACGAGCAGTACTTC.

The chain carries TRBV7-9 and TRBJ1-5; 9 positions match TRBD1. Trimming took 5 bases from V and 2 from J; bases not matched to a gene: 7. The CDR3 consists of 16 residues. CDR1 is SEHNR, CDR2 FQNEAQ, per germline (reference sequence). For the CDR3, the DNA is TGTGCCAGCAGCCGGACAGGGGAATGGGGCAATCAGCCCCAGCATTTT. Encoded protein: CASSRTGEWGNQPQHF.

Turning to this clone: An end of the junction does not agree with germline; a read error may underlie this. The rearrangement links TRBV2 to TRBJ2-7, with TRBD1 identical over 7 bases. The CDR3 has 12 amino acids. Germline values: CDR1 SNHLY, CDR2 FYNNEI. CDR3 residues: CASLGQSYERYF. CDR3 DNA sequence: TGTGCCAGCTTGGGACAGTCCTACGAGCGGTACTTC.